The present TCR beta chain was sequenced within a study of PD-1 blockade in classical Hodgkin lymphoma. Time point specified: cycle 4 day 1 (C4D1), after five to seven weeks of nivolumab. With no exception, relapse followed autologous stem cell transplantation in all patients, and brentuximab vedotin exposure varied. Complete response, partial response or progressive disease was recorded as best response. The protocol was immunoSEQ multiplex PCR, while the TCRdb copy is restricted to in-frame clones and leaves out a portion. Of approximately 41,000 clones listed, 60% to 75% are singletons. The CDR3 totals 18 residues. V was pared by 0 bases and J by 2 bases, with 10 bases of the junction left unmatched. Germline CDR1 and CDR2: LNHDA and SQIVND (reference sequence). Note on this clone: What it recognizes is unknown.

Regarding the study as a whole: Baseline TCR diversity was reportedly lower in newly diagnosed patients than healthy donors. Complete responders' baseline diversity resembled that of newly diagnosed patients. It was CD4+ TCR diversity, not CD8+, that rose significantly by C4D1.

The material sequenced was peripheral blood mononuclear cells (PBMCs), taken before the fourth cycle of nivolumab. The rearrangement uses TRBV19 and TRBJ2-7; 10 positions agree with TRBD1. This TCR was recovered from a human donor with classical Hodgkin lymphoma. CDR3: CASSIDGSDRGHPYEQYF. The CDR3 bases are TGTGCCAGTAGTATAGACGGTTCAGACAGGGGGCACCCCTACGAGCAGTACTTC.